This T cell receptor beta chain was documented in a study of cytomegalovirus exposure and HLA in healthy donors. Overall study context: Unique TCRs from HLA-typed donors, approximately 80 million of them, were held in an early data release. Findings of the study overall: Both high specificity and high sensitivity reportedly marked the classifier's diagnosis of cytomegalovirus status. In presence/absence analyses, roughly uniform sequencing depth across donors was assumed. Cytomegalovirus association was assigned to about 180 TCR beta chains.

As concerns this clone: Antigen specificity is unknown.

Researchers ran the PCR with 60 Vbeta and 13 Jbeta primers. Produced via immunoSEQ multiplex PCR; TCRdb's table is partial and in-frame only. This sample has more than 75,000 clones, with over 70% found just once. The V gene end was trimmed by 5 bases and the J gene end by 8 bases; junction bases not matched to a gene: 10. Germline loops: CDR1 MGHRA, CDR2 YSYEKL. There are 15 residues in the CDR3. This chain connects TRBV4-1 to TRBJ2-2; 8 bases agree with TRBD1. The sample consisted of PBMCs. This receptor was obtained from a middle-aged man in good health and CMV-seropositive. As DNA, the CDR3 is TGCGCCAGCAGCGAAACCAGGGGGCTAGGGGGGGAGCTGTTTTTT. It encodes CASSETRGLGGELFF.